One sample yielded the 29 T cell receptor beta chains listed below, sequenced in a study of shared clonotypes between healthy human individuals. Data came from immunoSEQ multiplex PCR; TCRdb stores just in-frame clones and leaves some out. The sample shows over 750,000 clones, about 96% of them seen only once. Naive CD8 cells, CD45RO-negative and positively selected for CCR7, excluded terminally differentiated effector memory CD45RA+ cells. Sequenced input: naive CD8+ T cells sorted from blood. The receptors here all came from a man aged 30-40 years in good health.

The chain carries TRBV11-3 and TRBJ2-3, with 13 bases identical to TRBD2. CDR1 SGHNT and CDR2 YENEEA come from the germline V gene. The CDR3 is 18 amino acids. The V gene end was trimmed by 2 bases and the J gene end by 1 base; junction bases not matched to a gene: 6. CDR3 sequence reads: CASSLSTSGRLGTDTQYF. Here the CDR3 DNA reads TGTGCCAGCAGCTTATCGACTAGCGGGAGGTTAGGCACAGATACGCAGTATTTT.

This chain joins TRBV9 and TRBJ2-2, with 9 positions matching TRBD1. CDR1 is SGDLS, CDR2 YYNGEE, per germline. This CDR3 has 15 amino acids. Trimming removed 3 bases from V and 6 bases from J; junction bases left unmatched: 6. DNA for the CDR3: TGTGCCAGCAGCGGAACAGGGGGCGCGCCCGGGGAGCTGTTTTTT. Its translation is CASSGTGGAPGELFF.

The CDR3 coding sequence is TGCAGCGGTAAACAGGAGACCCAGTACTTC. Translating gives CSGKQETQYF. This chain connects TRBV29-1 to TRBJ2-5; no clear D gene. The length of the CDR3 is 10 residues. The germline CDR1 and CDR2 sequences are SQVTM and ANQGSEA. The ends were cut back, 7 bases at V and 5 bases at J, with 8 bases in the middle.

The CDR3 loop is CASSLGKGAGYMNTEAFF. Here the CDR3 DNA reads TGTGCCAGCAGCTTAGGTAAAGGGGCAGGGTACATGAACACTGAAGCTTTCTTT. V usage is TRBV11-2 and J usage is TRBJ1-1, with a tentative D call TRBD1 (5 bases). Germline V lookup: CDR1 SGHAT, CDR2 FQNNGV. This CDR3 comprises 18 residues. The V end was cut by 1 base, the J end by 0 bases, with 18 bases between.

With regard to this clone: Other nucleotide sequences in the sample specify the same CDR3. The chain combines TRBV27 with TRBJ2-6, with D perhaps assigned TRBD1 or TRBD2 (5 bases each). V was shortened by 4 bases and J by 1 base, with 5 bases between the two germline ends. Germline V lookup: CDR1 MNHEY, CDR2 SMNVEV (reference sequence). This CDR3 has 14 amino acids. The DNA of the CDR3 is TGTGCCAGCAGTTGGGGGTCTGGGGCCAACGTCCTGACTTTC. This gives the protein CASSWGSGANVLTF.

This clone was recorded only once. The rearrangement links TRBV19 to TRBJ2-7; no clear D gene. The V end lost 3 bases, the J end lost 2 bases, and 14 bases lay between the germline ends. The CDR3 is 15 residues long. CDR1 LNHDA and CDR2 SQIVND come from the germline V gene (reference sequence). CDR3 region: CASSIVPGETYEQYF. The CDR3 nucleotides are TGTGCCAGTAGTATTGTACCGGGCGAGACCTACGAGCAGTACTTC.

CDR3 DNA: TGTGCCAGCAGATCCTTCACGGAGGGAGCTCGGGCCCAGTACTTC. Encoded protein: CASRSFTEGARAQYF. The J gene is TRBJ2-5, the V gene TRBV28; TRBD2 is a possible D gene (6 bases). Trimming left V 6 bases short and J 9 bases short, with 23 bases between. The CDR3 is 15 residues long. Germline CDR1 MDHEN, CDR2 SYDVKM.

This chain joins TRBV5-6 and TRBJ2-5; D is uncertain. V was shortened by 4 bases and J by 1 base, with 8 bases between the two germline ends. The CDR3 consists of 13 residues. Germline V lookup: CDR1 SGHDT, CDR2 YYEEEE. CDR3 coding DNA: TGTGCCAGCAGCCCGAATGGCCAAGAGACCCAGTACTTC. Protein product: CASSPNGQETQYF.

The V gene is TRBV7-9, the J gene TRBJ2-5; 8 positions agree with TRBD1. V lost 1 base to trimming and J lost 4 bases; unmatched junction nucleotides: 8. The CDR3 is 16 residues long. CDR1 is SEHNR and CDR2 is FQNEAQ in the germline V gene (reference sequence). The CDR3 coding sequence is TGTGCCAGCAGCTTAGACAGGGGGAGGATAGGAGAGACCCAGTACTTC. This sequence encodes CASSLDRGRIGETQYF.

For this clone: Other DNA sequences from this sample encode an identical CDR3 as well. This chain links TRBV7-9 with TRBJ2-7; unclear D gene. V lost 4 bases, J lost 0 bases, and 4 bases lay in between. Germline V gene data show CDR1 as SEHNR and CDR2 as FQNEAQ (reference sequence). This CDR3 spans 12 amino acids. CDR3 loop: CASSSTSYEQYF. The CDR3 nucleotides are TGTGCCAGCAGCTCCACCTCCTACGAGCAGTACTTC.

J is TRBJ1-5 and V is TRBV7-9, with D possibly TRBD1 on 6 matching bases. V lost 2 bases to trimming and J lost 6 bases, with 11 bases between them. Germline CDR1 reads SEHNR; CDR2 reads FQNEAQ (reference sequence). The CDR3 is 14 amino acids. CDR3 in amino acids: CASSLPGAGQPQHF. The CDR3 region has the DNA TGTGCCAGCAGCTTACCGGGGGCAGGTCAGCCCCAGCATTTT.

This clone has a single count. CDR3 DNA sequence: TGTGCCAGCAGTTACCTCTCGGGAGCGTATGAGCAGTACTTC. Encoded protein: CASSYLSGAYEQYF. V and J are TRBV6-6 and TRBJ2-7; D is perhaps TRBD2 (6 bases). The CDR3 consists of 14 residues. CDR1 is MNHNY, CDR2 SVGAGI, per germline (reference sequence). The V end was cut by 2 bases, the J end by 7 bases, with 15 bases between.

For the CDR3, the DNA is TGTGCCACCGAGCGGGAGGGCCCTAATGAGCAGTTCTTC. This gives the protein CATEREGPNEQFF. J is TRBJ2-1 and V is TRBV19, with TRBD2 identical over 10 bases. Germline V lookup: CDR1 LNHDA, CDR2 SQIVND (reference sequence). After removal of 10 bases from V and 7 bases from J, the junction contained 7 bases not matched to a gene. This CDR3 is 13 amino acids long.

The J gene is TRBJ1-3, the V gene TRBV7-2; unclear D gene. The CDR3 has 12 amino acids. Germline lookup yields CDR1 SGHTA and CDR2 FQGNSA. V was cut by 6 bases and J by 5 bases, with 8 bases left in between. The CDR3 DNA sequence: TGTGCCAGCAGATCACTGAGAAACACCATATATTTT. Translation gives CASRSLRNTIYF.

CDR3 protein: CASSLLTSGTQAYNEQFF. The DNA for the CDR3 is TGCGCCAGCAGCTTGTTGACTAGCGGGACCCAAGCCTACAATGAGCAGTTCTTC. The rearrangement joins TRBV5-1 to TRBJ2-1, with 11 bases that match TRBD2. The V and J ends lost 1 base and 2 bases, in that order; junction bases with no gene match: 8. The CDR3 consists of 18 residues. CDR1 is SGHRS, CDR2 YFSETQ, per germline.

The chain joins TRBV6-1 to TRBJ2-1, with no clear D. CDR1 and CDR2 from the germline V gene are MNHNS and SASEGT. The CDR3 is made up of 14 amino acids. Trimming removed 3 bases at V and 0 bases at J, with 6 bases between. The CDR3 DNA reads TGTGCCAGCAGTGATGGACCCTCCTACAATGAGCAGTTCTTC. This codes for CASSDGPSYNEQFF.

The chain employs TRBV28 and TRBJ1-5; no reliable D call. Germline CDR1 MDHEN, CDR2 SYDVKM. V lost 4 bases, J lost 2 bases, and 9 bases lay in between. The CDR3 length is 14 residues. DNA of the CDR3: TGTGCCAGCAGTTGGGAAACACGCAATCAGCCCCAGCATTTT. Translated: CASSWETRNQPQHF.

This chain joins TRBV4-3 and TRBJ2-7; D ambiguous. The germline V and J ends were trimmed by 1 base and 3 bases, with 16 bases remaining between them. Germline lookup yields CDR1 LGHNA and CDR2 YSLEER. The CDR3 runs 16 residues. The CDR3 sequence is CASSQGFGRADYEQYF. Written as DNA, the CDR3 is TGCGCCAGCAGCCAAGGATTCGGTAGGGCGGACTACGAGCAGTACTTC.

The V and J genes are TRBV4-3 and TRBJ2-7; possibly TRBD2 for D (6 bases). There are 15 residues in the CDR3. Germline CDR1 LGHNA, CDR2 YSLEER. V dropped 1 base and J dropped 2 bases, with 12 bases sitting between them. CDR3 region: CASSQGRGEAYEQYF. As DNA, the CDR3 is TGCGCCAGCAGCCAAGGGAGGGGAGAGGCCTACGAGCAGTACTTC.

V usage is TRBV7-9 and J usage is TRBJ2-4; TRBD2 might be the D (6 bases). Trimming took 4 bases from V and 1 from J, leaving 17 bases between them. CDR1 and CDR2 (germline): SEHNR, FQNEAQ (reference sequence). The CDR3 contains 17 residues. The CDR3 loop reads CASSWRRGGEAKNIQYF. In nucleotides, the CDR3 is TGTGCCAGCAGCTGGAGGAGGGGAGGAGAGGCCAAAAACATTCAGTACTTC.

CDR3 DNA: TGTGCCAGCAGCTTAGGTACCCCGAGTTGGGTGAACACTGAAGCTTTCTTT. Protein: CASSLGTPSWVNTEAFF. The chain is built from TRBV7-8 and TRBJ1-1; D call uncertain. The germline V and J ends were trimmed by 1 base and 0 bases, with 15 bases remaining between them. This CDR3 region has 17 residues. Germline V gives CDR1 SGHVS, CDR2 FQNEAQ.

The gene calls are TRBV19 and TRBJ1-5; no clear D gene. CDR3 size: 15 residues. Trimming stripped 5 bases from V and 0 bases from J, with 11 bases between. CDR1 and CDR2 (germline): LNHDA, SQIVND (reference sequence). The CDR3 sequence is CASSRADYSNQPQHF. CDR3 in DNA: TGTGCCAGTAGTCGGGCAGATTATAGCAATCAGCCCCAGCATTTT.

J is TRBJ2-5 and V is TRBV7-9; 8 positions agree with TRBD1. The germline V gene has CDR1 SEHNR and CDR2 FQNEAQ (reference sequence). J gave up 4 bases and V 5 bases, and 6 bases lay outside the gene matches. This CDR3 has 14 residues. This CDR3 reads CASSPIGQGETQYF. The CDR3 DNA reads as TGTGCCAGCAGCCCTATCGGACAGGGAGAGACCCAGTACTTC.

The V gene is TRBV29-1, the J gene TRBJ2-7, with a weak D call TRBD1 (7 bases). The CDR3 covers 14 residues. Per the germline V gene, CDR1 is SQVTM and CDR2 is ANQGSEA. The V end lost 3 bases, the J end lost 0 bases, and 12 bases lay between the germline ends. The CDR3: CSVETGRHSYEQYF. CDR3 nucleotide sequence: TGCAGCGTTGAGACAGGGAGGCACTCCTACGAGCAGTACTTC.

The chain joins TRBV9 to TRBJ2-7; TRBD2 matches 10 bases. The V segment lost 3 bases and the J segment 2 bases; nucleotides outside the gene matches: 2. Germline CDR1 and CDR2: SGDLS and YYNGEE. This CDR3 is 14 amino acids long. CDR3 sequence reads: CASSALAGTYEQYF. The CDR3 region has the DNA TGTGCCAGCAGCGCACTAGCGGGAACCTACGAGCAGTACTTC.

This chain links TRBV27 with TRBJ2-7; D is uncertain. Germline V gene data show CDR1 as MNHEY and CDR2 as SMNVEV (reference sequence). V was cut by 6 bases and J by 6 bases, with 12 bases left in between. The CDR3 covers 12 residues. CDR3 sequence: CASSPFHGEQYF. In DNA, the CDR3 is TGTGCCAGCAGCCCTTTTCACGGCGAGCAGTACTTC.

J is TRBJ2-7 and V is TRBV29-1; possibly TRBD1 for D (6 bases). The germline V gene encodes CDR1 SQVTM and CDR2 ANQGSEA. With 0 bases removed from V and 0 bases from J, the gap between germline ends came to 12 bases. The CDR3 covers 15 residues. This chain's CDR3 is CSVEDPRGSSYEQYF. The CDR3 DNA reads as TGCAGCGTTGAAGATCCCAGGGGAAGCTCCTACGAGCAGTACTTC.

The chain uses TRBV5-5 and TRBJ2-2; D is unresolved. Germline V gene data show CDR1 as SGHKS and CDR2 as YYEKEE (reference sequence). The CDR3 is made up of 15 amino acids. Trimming cost V 5 bases and J 3 bases, with 14 bases left between them. The CDR3 sequence: CASRLRLMDTGELFF. CDR3 coding DNA: TGTGCCAGCAGACTCAGATTGATGGACACCGGGGAGCTGTTTTTT.

The V call is TRBV7-9, the J call TRBJ2-5; the D gene is possibly TRBD2 (6 bases). V shed 5 bases and J shed 5 bases, with 18 bases lying between them. The V gene's germline CDR1 is SEHNR and CDR2 FQNEAQ (reference sequence). The CDR3 contains 15 residues. In DNA form, the CDR3 reads TGTGCCAGCAGCCGGCCGGTAGGGGAGGCGGAGACCCAGTACTTC. Its translation: CASSRPVGEAETQYF.